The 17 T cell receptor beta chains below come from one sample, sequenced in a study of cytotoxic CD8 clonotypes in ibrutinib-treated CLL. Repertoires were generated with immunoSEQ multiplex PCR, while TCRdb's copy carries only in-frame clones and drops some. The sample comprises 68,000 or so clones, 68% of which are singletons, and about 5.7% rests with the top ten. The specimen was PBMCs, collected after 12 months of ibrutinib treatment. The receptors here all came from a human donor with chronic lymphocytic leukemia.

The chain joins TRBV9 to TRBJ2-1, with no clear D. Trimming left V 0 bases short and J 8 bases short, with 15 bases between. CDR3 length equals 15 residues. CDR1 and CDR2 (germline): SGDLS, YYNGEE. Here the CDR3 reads CASSVGLVVGHEQFF. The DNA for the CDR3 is TGTGCCAGCAGCGTAGGTTTGGTGGTTGGCCATGAGCAGTTCTTC. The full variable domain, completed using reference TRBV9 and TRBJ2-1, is DSGVTQTPKHLITATGQRVTLRCSPRSGDLSVYWYQQSLDQGLQFLIQYYNGEERAKGNILERFSAQQFPDLHSELNLSSLELGDSALYFCASSVGLVVGHEQFFGPGTRLTVL.

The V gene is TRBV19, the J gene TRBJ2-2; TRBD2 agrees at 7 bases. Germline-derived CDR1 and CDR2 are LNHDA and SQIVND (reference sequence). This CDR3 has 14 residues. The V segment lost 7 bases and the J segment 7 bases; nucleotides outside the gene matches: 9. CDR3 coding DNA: TGTGCCAGTACCCCGGGAGGTGGTCACGGGGAGCTGTTTTTT. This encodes CASTPGGGHGELFF.

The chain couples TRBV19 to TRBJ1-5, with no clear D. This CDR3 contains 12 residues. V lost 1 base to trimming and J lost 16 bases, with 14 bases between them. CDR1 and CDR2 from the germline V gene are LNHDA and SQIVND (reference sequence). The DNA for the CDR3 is TGTGCCAGTAGTATAGTGCCCAACATGATCCATTTT. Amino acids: CASSIVPNMIHF.

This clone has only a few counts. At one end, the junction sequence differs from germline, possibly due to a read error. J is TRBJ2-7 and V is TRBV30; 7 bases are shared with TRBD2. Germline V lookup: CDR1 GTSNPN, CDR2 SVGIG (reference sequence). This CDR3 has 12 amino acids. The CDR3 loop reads CAWSPGDYDQYF. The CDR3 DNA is TGTGCCTGGAGTCCGGGGGACTACGATCAGTACTTC.

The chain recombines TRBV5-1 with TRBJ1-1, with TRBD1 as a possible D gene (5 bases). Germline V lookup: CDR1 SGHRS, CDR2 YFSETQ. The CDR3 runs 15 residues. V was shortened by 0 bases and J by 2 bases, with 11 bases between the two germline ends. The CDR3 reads CASSLVGGANTEAFF. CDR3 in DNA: TGCGCCAGCAGCTTGGTTGGGGGAGCCAACACTGAAGCTTTCTTT. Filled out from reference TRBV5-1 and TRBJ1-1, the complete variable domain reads KAGVTQTPRYLIKTRGQQVTLSCSPISGHRSVSWYQQTPGQGLQFLFEYFSETQRNKGNFPGRFSGRQFSNSRSEMNVSTLELGDSALYLCASSLVGGANTEAFFGQGTRLTVV.

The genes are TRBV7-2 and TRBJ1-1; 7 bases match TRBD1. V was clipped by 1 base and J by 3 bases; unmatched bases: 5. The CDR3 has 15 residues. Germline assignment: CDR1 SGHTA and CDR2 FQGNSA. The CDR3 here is CASSLGRGEYTEAFF. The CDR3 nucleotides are TGTGCCAGCAGCTTAGGCAGGGGGGAGTACACTGAAGCTTTCTTT.

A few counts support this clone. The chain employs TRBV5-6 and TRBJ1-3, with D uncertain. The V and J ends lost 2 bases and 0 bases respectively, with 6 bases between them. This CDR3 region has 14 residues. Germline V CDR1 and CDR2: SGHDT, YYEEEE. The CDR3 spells CASSFLFSGNTIYF. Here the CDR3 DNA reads TGTGCCAGCAGCTTTTTATTCTCTGGAAACACCATATATTTT. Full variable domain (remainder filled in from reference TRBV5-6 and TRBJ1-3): DAGVTQSPTHLIKTRGQQVTLRCSPKSGHDTVSWYQQALGQGPQFIFQYYEEEERQRGNFPDRFSGHQFPNYSSELNVNALLLGDSALYLCASSFLFSGNTIYFGEGSWLTVV.

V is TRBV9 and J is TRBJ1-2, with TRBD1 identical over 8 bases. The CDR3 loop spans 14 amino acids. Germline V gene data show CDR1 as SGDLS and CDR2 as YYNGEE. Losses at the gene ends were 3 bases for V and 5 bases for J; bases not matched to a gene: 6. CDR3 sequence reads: CASSDRTGRYGYTF. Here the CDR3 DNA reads TGTGCCAGCAGCGACAGGACAGGGCGGTATGGCTACACCTTC.

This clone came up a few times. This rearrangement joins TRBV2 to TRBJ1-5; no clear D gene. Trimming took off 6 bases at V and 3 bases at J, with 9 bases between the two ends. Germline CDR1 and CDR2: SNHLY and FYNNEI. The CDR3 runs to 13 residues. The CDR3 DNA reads TGTGCCAGCAGATGGGCAGTCAATCAGCCCCAGCATTTT. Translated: CASRWAVNQPQHF.

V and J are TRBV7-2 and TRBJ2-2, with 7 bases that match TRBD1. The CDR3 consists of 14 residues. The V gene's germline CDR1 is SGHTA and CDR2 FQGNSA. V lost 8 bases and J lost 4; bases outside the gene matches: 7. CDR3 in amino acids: CASRRDSFTGELFF. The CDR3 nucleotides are TGTGCCAGCCGCCGGGACAGTTTCACCGGGGAGCTGTTTTTT. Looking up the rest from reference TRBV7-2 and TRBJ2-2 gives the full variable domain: GAGVSQSPSNKVTEKGKDVELRCDPISGHTALYWYRQSLGQGLEFLIYFQGNSAPDKSGLPSDRFSAERTGGSVSTLTIQRTQQEDSAVYLCASRRDSFTGELFFGEGSRLTVL.

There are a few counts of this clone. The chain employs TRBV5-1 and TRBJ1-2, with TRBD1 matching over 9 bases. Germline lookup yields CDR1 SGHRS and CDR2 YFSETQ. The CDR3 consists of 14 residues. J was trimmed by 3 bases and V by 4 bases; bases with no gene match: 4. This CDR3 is CASSKGQGDYGYTF. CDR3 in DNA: TGCGCCAGCAGCAAGGGACAGGGTGACTATGGCTACACCTTC.

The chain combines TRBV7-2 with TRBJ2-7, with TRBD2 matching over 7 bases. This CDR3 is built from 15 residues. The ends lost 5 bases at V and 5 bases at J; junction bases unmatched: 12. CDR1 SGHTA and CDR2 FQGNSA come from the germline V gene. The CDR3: CASSLVGGGYNEQYF. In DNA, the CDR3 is TGTGCCAGCAGCCTCGTGGGGGGAGGGTATAACGAGCAGTACTTC.

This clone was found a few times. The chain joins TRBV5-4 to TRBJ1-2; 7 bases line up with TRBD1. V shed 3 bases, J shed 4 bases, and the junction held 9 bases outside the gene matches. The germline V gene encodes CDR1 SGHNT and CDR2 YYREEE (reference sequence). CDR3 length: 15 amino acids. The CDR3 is CASSSGQVRRYGYTF. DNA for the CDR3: TGTGCCAGCAGCTCAGGACAGGTCAGGCGCTATGGCTACACCTTC.

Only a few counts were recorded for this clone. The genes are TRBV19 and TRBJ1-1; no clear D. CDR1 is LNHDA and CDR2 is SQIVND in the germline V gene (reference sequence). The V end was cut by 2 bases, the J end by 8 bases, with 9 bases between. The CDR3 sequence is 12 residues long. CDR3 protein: CASSIPPLEAFF. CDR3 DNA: TGTGCCAGTAGTATACCCCCCCTGGAAGCTTTCTTT.

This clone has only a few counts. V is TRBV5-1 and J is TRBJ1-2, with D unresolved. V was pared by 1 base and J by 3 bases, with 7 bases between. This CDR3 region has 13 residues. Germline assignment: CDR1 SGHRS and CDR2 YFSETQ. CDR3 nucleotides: TGCGCCAGCAGCTTGTTAGTGGACTATGGCTACACCTTC. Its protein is CASSLLVDYGYTF.

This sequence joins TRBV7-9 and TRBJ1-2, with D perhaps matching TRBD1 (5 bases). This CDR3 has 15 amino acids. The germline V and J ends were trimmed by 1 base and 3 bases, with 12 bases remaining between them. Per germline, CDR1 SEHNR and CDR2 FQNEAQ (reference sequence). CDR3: CASSLETAPYYGYTF. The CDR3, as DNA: TGTGCCAGCAGCTTAGAGACAGCCCCCTACTATGGCTACACCTTC. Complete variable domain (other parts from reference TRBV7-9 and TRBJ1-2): DTGVSQNPRHKITKRGQNVTFRCDPISEHNRLYWYRQTLGQGPEFLTYFQNEAQLEKSRLLSDRFSAERPKGSFSTLEIQRTEQGDSAMYLCASSLETAPYYGYTFGSGTRLTVV.

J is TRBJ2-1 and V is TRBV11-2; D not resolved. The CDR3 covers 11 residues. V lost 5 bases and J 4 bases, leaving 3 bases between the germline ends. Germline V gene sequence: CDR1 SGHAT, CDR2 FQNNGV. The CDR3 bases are TGTGCCAGCAGCACGTACAATGAGCAGTTCTTC. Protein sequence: CASSTYNEQFF.